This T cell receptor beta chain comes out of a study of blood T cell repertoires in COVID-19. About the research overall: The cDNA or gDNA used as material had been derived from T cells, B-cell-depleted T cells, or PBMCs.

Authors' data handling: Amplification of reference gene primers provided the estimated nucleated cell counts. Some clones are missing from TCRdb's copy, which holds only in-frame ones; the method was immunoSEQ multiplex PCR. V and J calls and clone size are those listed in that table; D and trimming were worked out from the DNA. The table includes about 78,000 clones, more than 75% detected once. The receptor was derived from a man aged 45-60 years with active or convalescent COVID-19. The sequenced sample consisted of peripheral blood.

CDR3 nucleotides: TGTGCCAGCAGCTTGTCCAGGGATAAGTACGAGCAGTACTTC. Protein: CASSLSRDKYEQYF. The chain couples TRBV7-8 to TRBJ2-7, with a tentative D call TRBD1 (5 bases). CDR1 SGHVS and CDR2 FQNEAQ come from the germline V gene. Between the trimmed V and J ends, which lost 3 bases and 4 bases, there was a span of 13 bases. CDR3 length equals 14 residues.